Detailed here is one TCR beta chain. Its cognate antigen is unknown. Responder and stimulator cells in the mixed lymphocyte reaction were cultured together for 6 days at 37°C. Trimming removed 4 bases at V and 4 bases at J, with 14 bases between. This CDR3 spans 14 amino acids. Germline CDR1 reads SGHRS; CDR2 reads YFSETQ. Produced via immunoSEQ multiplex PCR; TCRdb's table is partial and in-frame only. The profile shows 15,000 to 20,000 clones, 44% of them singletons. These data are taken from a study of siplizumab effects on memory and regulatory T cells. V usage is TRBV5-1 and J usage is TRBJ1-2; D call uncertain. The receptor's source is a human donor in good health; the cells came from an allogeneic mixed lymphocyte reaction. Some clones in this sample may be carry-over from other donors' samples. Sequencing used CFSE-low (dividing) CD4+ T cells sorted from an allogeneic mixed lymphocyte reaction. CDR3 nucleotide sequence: TGCGCCAGCAGCCTATCGGACGGACCCTATGGCTACACCTTC. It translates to CASSLSDGPYGYTF. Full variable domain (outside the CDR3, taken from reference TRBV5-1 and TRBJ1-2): KAGVTQTPRYLIKTRGQQVTLSCSPISGHRSVSWYQQTPGQGLQFLFEYFSETQRNKGNFPGRFSGRQFSNSRSEMNVSTLELGDSALYLCASSLSDGPYGYTFGSGTRLTVV.